This T cell receptor (beta chain) is drawn from a study of T cells after yellow fever vaccination. This CDR3 spans 15 amino acids. CDR1 is SGDLS and CDR2 is YYNGEE in the germline V gene. The germline V and J ends were trimmed by 3 bases and 2 bases, with 13 bases remaining between them. UMIs and a universal primer site were added when TCR cDNA was made by 5'RACE template switching. From the 5' RACE reads, TCRdb called clonotypes with MiXCR, one entry per CDR3 protein. The repertoire includes about 74,000 distinct CDR3 sequences, roughly 7.4% of them detected once, and 30% to 40% sits in the top ten. Broader study findings: Clonotypes shared by both compartments, CD4 and CD8, made up a small share. Weaker overall, the secondary response nonetheless peaked faster (day 5 versus 15). Subsequent booster samples again held most clones from primary vaccination (96% CD4, 88% CD8).

This clonotype occurred a few times. Its target is not known. J is TRBJ2-3 and V is TRBV9; D is unclear. The clonotype originates from a man aged 18-30 years who received the YFV17D yellow fever vaccine. The sample consisted of CD8+ T cells sorted from PBMCs, taken 4 to 5 days after the first yellow fever vaccination. CDR3 in amino acids: CASSARLAYTDTQYF. In DNA, the CDR3 is TGTGCCAGCAGCGCCCGACTGGCTTACACAGATACGCAGTATTTT.